The sample holds a few counts of the clone carrying this TCR beta chain. Its cognate antigen is unknown. The sample holds other DNA sequences that translate to the same CDR3. This specimen belongs to a study of shared clonotypes between healthy human individuals. The V end lost 6 bases, the J end lost 4 bases, and 9 bases lay between the germline ends. Germline loops: CDR1 SNHLY, CDR2 FYNNEI. The CDR3 runs 12 residues. Overall study results and limits: Investigators collected only blood, and repertoires in tissues likely differ. A reduction in generation probabilities was seen for non-shared clonotypes relative to those shared by all four donors.

Around 32,000 T cell genomes, or about 0.2 ug DNA, went into the sorted-subset replicate PCRs. Some clones are missing from TCRdb's copy, which holds only in-frame ones; the method was immunoSEQ multiplex PCR. The sample records some 550,000 clones, approximately 97% being singletons. What was sequenced was naive CD4+ T cells sorted from blood. Regarding subset: CD45RA+ positively selected. The V call is TRBV2, the J call TRBJ1-1, with unresolved D. The TCR originated in a woman between 25 and 40 years old in good health. The CDR3 DNA is TGTGCCAGCAGGCGGGGTGGCACTGAAGCTTTCTTT. It codes for CASRRGGTEAFF. The full variable domain, with the rest looked up from reference TRBV2 and TRBJ1-1, is EPEVTQTPSHQVTQMGQEVILRCVPISNHLYFYWYRQILGQKVEFLVSFYNNEISEKSEIFDDQFSVERPDGSNFTLKIRSTKLEDSAMYFCASRRGGTEAFFGQGTRLTVV.